This TCR beta chain was captured in a study of control samples from healthy donors and cancer patients. Only in-frame clones appear in the TCRdb table, and some are missing; sequencing was by immunoSEQ multiplex PCR. This sample yields roughly 76,000 clones, of which roughly 93% are seen a single time; about 1.3% belongs to the top ten. What was sequenced was PBMCs. The TCR originated in a woman in her thirties or forties with lung cancer.

CDR3 loop: CASSPGTGGGTEAFF. As DNA, the CDR3 is TGTGCCAGCAGCCCCGGGACAGGGGGGGGGACTGAAGCTTTCTTT. This rearrangement joins TRBV3-1 (or the pseudogene TRBV3-2) to TRBJ1-1, with 11 bases fitting TRBD1. The length of the CDR3 is 15 residues. V was clipped by 4 bases and J by 5 bases; unmatched bases: 6. Germline loops: CDR1 LGHDT, CDR2 YNNKEL (reference sequence).